This TCR beta chain was sequenced in a study of cytomegalovirus exposure and HLA in healthy donors. Study findings and constraints: Across HLA loci, a later analysis found differing TCR association rates, with DRB1 most and HLA-C fewest. There were some V segments, including TRBV6-2 and TRBV6-3, excluded as indistinguishable. As a later analysis revealed, most CMV-associated TCR beta chains appeared HLA-restricted.

About this clone: The target antigen is unknown.

CDR1 and CDR2 (germline): WNHNN, SYGVQD (reference sequence). The CDR3 runs 16 residues. With 5 bases clipped from V and 6 bases from J, the junction kept 11 bases outside the gene matches. 13 Jbeta primers and 60 Vbeta primers were used for the PCR. Original data processing: About 12 million of some 80 million unique TCR beta chains were shared, per a later count. Using immunoSEQ multiplex PCR, the repertoire was profiled, and TCRdb retains in-frame clones only, with some absent. Clone size and V and J calls were adopted from that table, with D and trimming inferred from the DNA. This listing includes about 140,000 clones.

V usage is TRBV10-1 and J usage is TRBJ2-1; TRBD2 aligns across 9 bases. The TCR was taken from a woman aged 18-29 years in good health and CMV-seronegative. Sequencing used PBMCs. The CDR3 region is CASSREASGITNEQFF. Here the CDR3 DNA reads TGCGCCAGCAGTCGAGAGGCTAGCGGGATAACCAATGAGCAGTTCTTC.